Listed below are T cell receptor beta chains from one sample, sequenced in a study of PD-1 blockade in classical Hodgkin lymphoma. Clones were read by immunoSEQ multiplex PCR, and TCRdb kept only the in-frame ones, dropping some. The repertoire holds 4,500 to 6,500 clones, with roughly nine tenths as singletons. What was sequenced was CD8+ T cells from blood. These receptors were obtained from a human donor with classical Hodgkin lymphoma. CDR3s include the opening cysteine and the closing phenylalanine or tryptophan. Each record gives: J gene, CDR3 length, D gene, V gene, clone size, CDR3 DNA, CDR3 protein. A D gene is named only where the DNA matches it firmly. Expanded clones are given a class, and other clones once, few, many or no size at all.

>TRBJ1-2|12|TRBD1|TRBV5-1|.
TGCGCCAGCAGCACAGGGGGAGTTGGCTACACCTTC
CASSTGGVGYTF
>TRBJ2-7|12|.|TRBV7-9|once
TGTGCCAGCAGCCAAAACAACTACGAGCAGTACTTC
CASSQNNYEQYF
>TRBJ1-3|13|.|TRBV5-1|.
TGCGCCAGCAGTTTCGGACAGGGAAACACCATATATTTT
CASSFGQGNTIYF
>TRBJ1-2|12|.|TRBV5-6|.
TGTGCCAGCAGCTTGGGGGTACGTGGCTACACCTTC
CASSLGVRGYTF
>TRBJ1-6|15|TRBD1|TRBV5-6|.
TGTGCCAGCAGCTTGGGACAGGGGGCGCATTCACCCCTCCACTTT
CASSLGQGAHSPLHF
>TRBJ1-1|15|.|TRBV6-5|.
TGTGCCAGCAGTACAACGTGGACACTGAACACTGAAGCTTTCTTT
CASSTTWTLNTEAFF
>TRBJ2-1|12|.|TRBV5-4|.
TGTGCCAGCAGCCTAGGTCGGAATGAGCAGTTCTTC
CASSLGRNEQFF
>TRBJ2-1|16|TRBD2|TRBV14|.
TGTGCCAGCAGCCAAGGATTCGTGGCTAGCGGGGACCTACAGTTCTTC
CASSQGFVASGDLQFF
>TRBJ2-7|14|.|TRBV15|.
TGTGCCACCAGCCCCTTACCGGGATCCTACGAGCAGTACTTC
CATSPLPGSYEQYF
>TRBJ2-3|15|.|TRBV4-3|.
TGCGCCAGCAGCCAAGATAACGGCGGCACAGATACGCAGTATTTT
CASSQDNGGTDTQYF
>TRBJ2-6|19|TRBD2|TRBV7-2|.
TGTGCCAGCAGCTTAGATCGGGGAGGGCTCGGGTCTGGGGCCAACGTCCTGACTTTC
CASSLDRGGLGSGANVLTF
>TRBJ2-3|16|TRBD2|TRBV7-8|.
TGTGCCAGTCTACCGTACCTAGCGGGATTCACAGATACGCAGTATTTT
CASLPYLAGFTDTQYF
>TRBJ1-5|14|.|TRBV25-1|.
TGTGCCAGCAGTGAATTTGGGGGAAATCAGCCCCAGCATTTT
CASSEFGGNQPQHF
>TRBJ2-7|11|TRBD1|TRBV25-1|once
TGTGCCAGCTGCAGGGGGCATGAGCAGTACTTC
CASCRGHEQYF
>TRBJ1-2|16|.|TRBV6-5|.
TGTGCCAGCAGTTACAGAGCCCACACAGCTAACTATGGCTACACCTTC
CASSYRAHTANYGYTF
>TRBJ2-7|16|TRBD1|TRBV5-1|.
TGCGCCAGCAGCTTGGCGGTTACGGCAGGGGGAGACGAGCAGTACTTC
CASSLAVTAGGDEQYF
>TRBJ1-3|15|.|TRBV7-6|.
TGTGCCAGCAGCTTAGCGGCCTTCGCGGGAAACACCATATATTTT
CASSLAAFAGNTIYF
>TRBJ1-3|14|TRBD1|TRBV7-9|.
TGTGCCAGCAGCCAGACAGGGCTCGGAAACACCATATATTTT
CASSQTGLGNTIYF
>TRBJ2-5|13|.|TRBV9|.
TGTGCCAGCAGCGTCGGCAGGGGAGAGACCCAGTACTTC
CASSVGRGETQYF
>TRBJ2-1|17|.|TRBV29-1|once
TGCAGCGTTGAAGGGCGGGCCCGGCAGGGGCAAGGTAATGAGCAGTTCTTC
CSVEGRARQGQGNEQFF
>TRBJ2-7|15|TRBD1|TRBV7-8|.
TGTGCCAGCAGCTCGCCTCCGACAGGGGCCTACGAGCAGTACTTC
CASSSPPTGAYEQYF
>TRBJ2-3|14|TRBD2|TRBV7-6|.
TGTGCCAGCAGCCTAGCGGGGGGGGCTGATACGCAGTATTTT
CASSLAGGADTQYF
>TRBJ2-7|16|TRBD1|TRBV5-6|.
TGTGCCAGCAGCTTGGCCATGGGACAGAGCTCCTACGAGCAGTACTTC
CASSLAMGQSSYEQYF
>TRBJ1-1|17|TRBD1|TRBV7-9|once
TGTGCCAGCAGAGACCCCGGGACAGGGGGCAGTAACACTGAAGCTTTCTTT
CASRDPGTGGSNTEAFF
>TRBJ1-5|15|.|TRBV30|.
TGTGCCTCATCCTCTGCCCCGTTTAGCAATCAGCCCCAGCATTTT
CASSSAPFSNQPQHF
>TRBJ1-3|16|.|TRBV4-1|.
TGCGCCAGCAGCCAAGACAGCGGGGTCCCTGGAAACACCATATATTTT
CASSQDSGVPGNTIYF
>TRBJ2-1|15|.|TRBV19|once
TGTGCCAGTAGCCTAAGCCTGAGCTCCTACAATGAGCAGTTCTTC
CASSLSLSSYNEQFF
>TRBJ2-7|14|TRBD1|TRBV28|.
TGTGCCAGCAGACCCCGGGACAGGGACGACGAGCAGTACTTC
CASRPRDRDDEQYF
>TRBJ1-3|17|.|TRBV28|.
TGTGCCAGCAGCACCTACGTGACAGGCAACTCTGGAAACACCATATATTTT
CASSTYVTGNSGNTIYF
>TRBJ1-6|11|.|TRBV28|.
TGTGCCAGCCAAAAGGGGGACCCCCTCCACTTT
CASQKGDPLHF
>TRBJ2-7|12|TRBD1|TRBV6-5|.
TGTGCCAGCAGTTCAGACAGGGACGAGCAGTACTTC
CASSSDRDEQYF
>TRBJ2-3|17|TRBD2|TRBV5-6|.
TGTGCCAGCAGCCTGCGACTAGCGCTCATGATCACAGATACGCAGTATTTT
CASSLRLALMITDTQYF
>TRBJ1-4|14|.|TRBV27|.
TGTGCCAGCAGTTTATCACAGCGGGGGGAAAAACTGTTTTTT
CASSLSQRGEKLFF
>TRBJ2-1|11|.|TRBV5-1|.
TGCGCCAGCATCCAGAATGATGAGCAGTTCTTC
CASIQNDEQFF
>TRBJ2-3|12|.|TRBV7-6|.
TGTGCCAGCAGCGAACACAGAGATACGCAGTATTTT
CASSEHRDTQYF
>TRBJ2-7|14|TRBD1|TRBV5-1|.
TGCGCCAGCAGCTGGGGACAGGGGGCTTACGAGCAGTACTTC
CASSWGQGAYEQYF
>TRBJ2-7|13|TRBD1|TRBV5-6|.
TGTGCCAGCAGCGGGGGACAGACCTACGAGCAGTACTTC
CASSGGQTYEQYF
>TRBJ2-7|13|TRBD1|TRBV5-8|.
TGTGCCAGCAGCTGGGACAGGAGCTACGAGCAGTACTTC
CASSWDRSYEQYF
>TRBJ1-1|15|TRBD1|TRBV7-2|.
TGTGCCAGCAGCCGGGGACAGGGGAGGGTGACTGAAGCTTTCTTT
CASSRGQGRVTEAFF
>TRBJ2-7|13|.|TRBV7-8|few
TGTGCCAGCAGCTTCGTGAGGCCCTACGAGCAGTACTTC
CASSFVRPYEQYF
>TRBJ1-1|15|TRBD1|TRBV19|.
TGTGCCAGTAGCTCGCGGACAGGGGAGAACACTGAAGCTTTCTTT
CASSSRTGENTEAFF
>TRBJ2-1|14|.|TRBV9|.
TGTGCCAGCGGTGCGGTCAACTCCTACAATGAGCAGTTCTTC
CASGAVNSYNEQFF
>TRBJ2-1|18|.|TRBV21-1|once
TGTGCCAGCAGCAAAGCTGGGGGGGGGAACAGCTCCTACAATGAGCAGTTCTTC
CASSKAGGGNSSYNEQFF
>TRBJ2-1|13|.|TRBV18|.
TGTGCCAGCTCACCACAGTATAGCAATGAGCAGTTCTTC
CASSPQYSNEQFF
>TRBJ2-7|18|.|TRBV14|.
TGTGCCAGCAGCCAAGGTGGCATCGGGCAGGCAAATCCCTACGAGCAGTACTTC
CASSQGGIGQANPYEQYF
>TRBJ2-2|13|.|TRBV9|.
TGTGCCAGCAGCCCCCCCAACACCGGGGAGCTGTTTTTT
CASSPPNTGELFF
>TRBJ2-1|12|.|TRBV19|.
TGTGCCAGTAGATATGGGGCCAATGAGCAGTTCTTC
CASRYGANEQFF
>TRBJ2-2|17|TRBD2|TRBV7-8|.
TGTGCCAGCAGCTTTAGCGGGAGTGGTAGAGTTCCCGGGGAGCTGTTTTTT
CASSFSGSGRVPGELFF
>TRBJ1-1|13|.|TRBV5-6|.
TGTGCCAGCAGCTGGGGGACGGGGACTGAAGCTTTCTTT
CASSWGTGTEAFF
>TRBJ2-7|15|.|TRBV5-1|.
TGCGCCAGCAGCTTGGCGACACAGAGCTCCTACGAGCAGTACTTC
CASSLATQSSYEQYF
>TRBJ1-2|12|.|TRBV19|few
TGTGCCAGTAGTATGAGCAGCGGGACACGCACCTTC
CASSMSSGTRTF
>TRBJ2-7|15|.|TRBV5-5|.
TGTGCCAGCAGCTTGATCAGCAGGCCAGCTGGGGAGCAGTACTTC
CASSLISRPAGEQYF